The present T cell receptor beta chain was sequenced within a study of neoadjuvant nivolumab and ipilimumab in lung cancer. The overall study: Patients got nivolumab 3 mg/kg on days 1, 15 and 29; combination added ipilimumab 1 mg/kg day 1. Notes on the study in general: From pretherapy to surgery, tumor richness and clonality rose with dual therapy. Blood richness before therapy tracked richness in tumors resected after neoadjuvant therapy. Only a single major-pathologic-response sample was available for clonality analysis.

Assay used: immunoSEQ multiplex PCR; TCRdb lists only in-frame clones, some missing. The repertoire holds 44,000 or so clones, with roughly 91% as singletons. Germline values: CDR1 SGDLS, CDR2 YYNGEE. Trimming stripped 0 bases from V and 2 bases from J, with 11 bases between. The CDR3 covers 16 residues. Regarding this clone: Its antigen remains unknown.

This sequence was found in an adult with non-small cell lung cancer. Some clones in this sample may be carry-over from other donors' samples. The source was blood, collected before neoadjuvant nivolumab, alone or with ipilimumab. This rearrangement joins TRBV9 to TRBJ2-2; no reliable D call. The CDR3 reads CASSVGRSGNTGELFF. CDR3 DNA sequence: TGTGCCAGCAGCGTAGGGAGAAGTGGCAACACCGGGGAGCTGTTTTTT.